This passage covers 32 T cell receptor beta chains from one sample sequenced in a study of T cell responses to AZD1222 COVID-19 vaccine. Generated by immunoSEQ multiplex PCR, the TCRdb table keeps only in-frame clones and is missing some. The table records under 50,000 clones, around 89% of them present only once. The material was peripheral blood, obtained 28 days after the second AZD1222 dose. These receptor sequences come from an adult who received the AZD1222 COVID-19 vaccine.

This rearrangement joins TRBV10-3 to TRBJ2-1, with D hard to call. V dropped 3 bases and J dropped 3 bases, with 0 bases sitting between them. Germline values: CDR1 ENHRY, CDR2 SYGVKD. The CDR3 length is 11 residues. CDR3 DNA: TGTGCCATCAGTGACTACAATGAGCAGTTCTTC. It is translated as CAISDYNEQFF.

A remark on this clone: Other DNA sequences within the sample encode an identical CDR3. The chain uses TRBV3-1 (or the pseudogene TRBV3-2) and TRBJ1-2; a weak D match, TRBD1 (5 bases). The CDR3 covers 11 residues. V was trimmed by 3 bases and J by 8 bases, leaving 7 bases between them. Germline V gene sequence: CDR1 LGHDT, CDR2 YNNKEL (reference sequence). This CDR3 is CASSHRDGYTF. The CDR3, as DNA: TGTGCCAGCAGCCACAGGGACGGCTACACCTTC.

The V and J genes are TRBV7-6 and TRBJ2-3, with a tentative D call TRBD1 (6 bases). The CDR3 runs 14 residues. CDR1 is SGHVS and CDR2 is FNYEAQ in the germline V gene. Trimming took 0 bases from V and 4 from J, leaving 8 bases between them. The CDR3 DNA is TGTGCCAGCAGCTTAGCAGGGGGATCAGATACGCAGTATTTT. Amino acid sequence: CASSLAGGSDTQYF. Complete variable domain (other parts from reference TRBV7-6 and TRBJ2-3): GAGVSQSPRYKVTKRGQDVALRCDPISGHVSLYWYRQALGQGPEFLTYFNYEAQQDKSGLPNDRFSAERPEGSISTLTIQRTEQRDSAMYRCASSLAGGSDTQYFGPGTRLTVL.

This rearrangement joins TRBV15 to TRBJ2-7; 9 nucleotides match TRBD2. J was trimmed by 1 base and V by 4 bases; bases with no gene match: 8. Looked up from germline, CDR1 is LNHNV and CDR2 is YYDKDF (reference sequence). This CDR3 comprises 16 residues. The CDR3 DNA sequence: TGTGCCACCAGCAATAGGATAGCGGGGGAATCCTACGAGCAGTACTTC. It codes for CATSNRIAGESYEQYF.

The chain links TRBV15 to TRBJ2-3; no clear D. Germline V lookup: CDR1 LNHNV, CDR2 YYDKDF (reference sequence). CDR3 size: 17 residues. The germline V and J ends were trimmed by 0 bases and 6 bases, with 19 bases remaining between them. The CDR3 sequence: CATSREVIRVAFDTQYF. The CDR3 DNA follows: TGTGCCACCAGCAGAGAGGTTATAAGGGTCGCGTTTGATACGCAGTATTTT.

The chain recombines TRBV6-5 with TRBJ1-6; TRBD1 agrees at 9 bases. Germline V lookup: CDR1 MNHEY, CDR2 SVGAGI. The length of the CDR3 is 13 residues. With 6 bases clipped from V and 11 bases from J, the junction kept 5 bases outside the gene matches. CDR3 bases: TGTGCCAGCAGCCGGACAGGGGATACACCCCTCCACTTT. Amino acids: CASSRTGDTPLHF.

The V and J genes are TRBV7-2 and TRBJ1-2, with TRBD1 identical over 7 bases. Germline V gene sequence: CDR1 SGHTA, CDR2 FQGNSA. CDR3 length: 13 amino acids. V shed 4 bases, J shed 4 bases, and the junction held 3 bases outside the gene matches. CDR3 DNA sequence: TGTGCCAGCAGCTCAGACAGGGTCTATGGCTACACCTTC. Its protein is CASSSDRVYGYTF. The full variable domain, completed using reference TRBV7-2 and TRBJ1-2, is GAGVSQSPSNKVTEKGKDVELRCDPISGHTALYWYRQSLGQGLEFLIYFQGNSAPDKSGLPSDRFSAERTGGSVSTLTIQRTQQEDSAVYLCASSSDRVYGYTFGSGTRLTVV.

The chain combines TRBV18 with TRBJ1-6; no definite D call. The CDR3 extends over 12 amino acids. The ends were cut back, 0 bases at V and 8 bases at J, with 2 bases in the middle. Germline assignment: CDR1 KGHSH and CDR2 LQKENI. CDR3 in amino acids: CASSPPDSPLHF. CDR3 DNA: TGTGCCAGCTCACCACCGGATTCACCCCTCCACTTT.

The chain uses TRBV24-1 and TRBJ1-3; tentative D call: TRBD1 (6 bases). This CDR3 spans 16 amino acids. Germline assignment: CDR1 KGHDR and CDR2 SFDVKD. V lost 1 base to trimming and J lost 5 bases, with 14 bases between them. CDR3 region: CATSDFPGQGRNTIYF. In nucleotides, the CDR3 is TGTGCCACCAGTGATTTTCCGGGACAAGGAAGAAACACCATATATTTT.

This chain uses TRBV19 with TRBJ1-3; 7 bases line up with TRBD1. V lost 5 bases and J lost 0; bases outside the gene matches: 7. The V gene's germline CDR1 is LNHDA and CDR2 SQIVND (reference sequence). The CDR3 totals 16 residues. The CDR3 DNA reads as TGTGCCAGTAGTGTAACCGGGACAGCCTCTGGAAACACCATATATTTT. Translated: CASSVTGTASGNTIYF. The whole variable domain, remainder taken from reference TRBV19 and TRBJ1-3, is DGGITQSPKYLFRKEGQNVTLSCEQNLNHDAMYWYRQDPGQGLRLIYYSQIVNDFQKGDIAEGYSVSREKKESFPLTVTSAQKNPTAFYLCASSVTGTASGNTIYFGEGSWLTVV.

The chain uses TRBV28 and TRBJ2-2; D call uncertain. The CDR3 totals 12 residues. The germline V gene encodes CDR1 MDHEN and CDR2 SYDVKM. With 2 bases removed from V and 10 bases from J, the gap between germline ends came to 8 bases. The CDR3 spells CASSLGHEELFF. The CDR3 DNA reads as TGTGCCAGCAGTTTAGGGCACGAGGAGCTGTTTTTT.

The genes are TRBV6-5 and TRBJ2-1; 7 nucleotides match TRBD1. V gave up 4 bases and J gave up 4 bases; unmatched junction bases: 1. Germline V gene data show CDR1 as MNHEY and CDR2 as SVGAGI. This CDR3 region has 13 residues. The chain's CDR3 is CASSLQGYNEQFF. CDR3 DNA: TGTGCCAGCAGTTTACAGGGGTACAATGAGCAGTTCTTC.

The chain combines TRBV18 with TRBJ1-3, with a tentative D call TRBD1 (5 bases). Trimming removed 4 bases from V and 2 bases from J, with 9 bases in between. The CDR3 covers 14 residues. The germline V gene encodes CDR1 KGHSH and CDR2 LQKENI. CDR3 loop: CASSLGTPGNTIYF. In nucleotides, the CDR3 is TGTGCCAGCTCACTCGGGACCCCTGGAAACACCATATATTTT.

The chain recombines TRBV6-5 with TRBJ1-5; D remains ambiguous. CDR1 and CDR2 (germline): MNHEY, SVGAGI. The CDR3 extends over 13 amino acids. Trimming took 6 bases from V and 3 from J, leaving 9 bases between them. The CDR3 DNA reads TGTGCCAGCAGGTGGTTTGACAATCAGCCCCAGCATTTT. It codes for CASRWFDNQPQHF.

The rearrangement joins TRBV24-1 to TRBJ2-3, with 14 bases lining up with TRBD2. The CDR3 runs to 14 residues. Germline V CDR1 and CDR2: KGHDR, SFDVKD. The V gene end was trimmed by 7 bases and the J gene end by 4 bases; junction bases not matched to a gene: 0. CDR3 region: CATRGLAGADTQYF. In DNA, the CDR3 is TGTGCCACCAGGGGACTAGCGGGAGCAGATACGCAGTATTTT.

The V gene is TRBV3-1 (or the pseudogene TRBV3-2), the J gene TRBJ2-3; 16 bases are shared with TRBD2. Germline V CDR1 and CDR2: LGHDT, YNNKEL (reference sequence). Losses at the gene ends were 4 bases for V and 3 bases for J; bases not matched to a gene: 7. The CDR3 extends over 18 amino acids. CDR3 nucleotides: TGTGCCAGCAGCCCTCCGGGACTAGCGGGAGGGCGAACAGATACGCAGTATTTT. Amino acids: CASSPPGLAGGRTDTQYF.

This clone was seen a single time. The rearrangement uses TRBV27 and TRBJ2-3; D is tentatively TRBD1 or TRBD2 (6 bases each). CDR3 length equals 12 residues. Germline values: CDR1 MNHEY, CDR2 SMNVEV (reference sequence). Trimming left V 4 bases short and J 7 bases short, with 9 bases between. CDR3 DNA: TGTGCCAGCAGTTCTCGGGGGCATACGCAGTATTTT. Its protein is CASSSRGHTQYF.

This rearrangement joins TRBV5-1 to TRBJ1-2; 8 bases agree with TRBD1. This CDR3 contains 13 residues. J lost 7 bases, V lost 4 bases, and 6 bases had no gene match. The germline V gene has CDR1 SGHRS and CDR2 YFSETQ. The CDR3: CASSGDRGGGYTF. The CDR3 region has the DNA TGCGCCAGCAGCGGCGACAGGGGCGGTGGCTACACCTTC.

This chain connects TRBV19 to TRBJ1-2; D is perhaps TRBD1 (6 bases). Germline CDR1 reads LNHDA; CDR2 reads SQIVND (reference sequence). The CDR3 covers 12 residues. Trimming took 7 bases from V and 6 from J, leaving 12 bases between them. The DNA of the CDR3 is TGTGCCAGTACGGCAGGGACAAATGGCTACACCTTC. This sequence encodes CASTAGTNGYTF.

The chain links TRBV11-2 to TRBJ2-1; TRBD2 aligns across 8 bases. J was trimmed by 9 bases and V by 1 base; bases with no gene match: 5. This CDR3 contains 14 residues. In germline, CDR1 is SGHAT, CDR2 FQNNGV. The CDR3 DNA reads TGTGCCAGCAGCTTAGCGGGGGGGGCAGGTGAGCAGTTCTTC. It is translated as CASSLAGGAGEQFF. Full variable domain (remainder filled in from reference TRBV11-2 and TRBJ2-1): EAGVAQSPRYKIIEKRQSVAFWCNPISGHATLYWYQQILGQGPKLLIQFQNNGVVDDSQLPKDRFSAERLKGVDSTLKIQPAKLEDSAVYLCASSLAGGAGEQFFGPGTRLTVL.

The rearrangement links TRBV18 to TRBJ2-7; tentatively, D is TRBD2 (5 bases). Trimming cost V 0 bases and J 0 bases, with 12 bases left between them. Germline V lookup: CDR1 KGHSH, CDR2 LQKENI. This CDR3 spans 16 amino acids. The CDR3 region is CASSPPYGSSSYEQYF. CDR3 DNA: TGTGCCAGCTCACCACCTTATGGGAGCAGCTCCTACGAGCAGTACTTC.

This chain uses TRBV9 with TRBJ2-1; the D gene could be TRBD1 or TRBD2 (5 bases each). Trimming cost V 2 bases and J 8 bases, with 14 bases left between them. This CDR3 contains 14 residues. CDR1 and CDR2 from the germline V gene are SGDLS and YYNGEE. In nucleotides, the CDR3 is TGTGCCAGCAGCGTTCACGGGGCAGCCGATGAGCAGTTCTTC. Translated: CASSVHGAADEQFF.

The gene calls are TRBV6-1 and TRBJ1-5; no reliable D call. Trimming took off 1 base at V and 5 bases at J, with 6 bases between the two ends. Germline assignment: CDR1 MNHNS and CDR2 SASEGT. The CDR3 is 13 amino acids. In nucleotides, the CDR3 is TGTGCCAGCAGTGAAGGTCCTTATCAGCCCCAGCATTTT. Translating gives CASSEGPYQPQHF.

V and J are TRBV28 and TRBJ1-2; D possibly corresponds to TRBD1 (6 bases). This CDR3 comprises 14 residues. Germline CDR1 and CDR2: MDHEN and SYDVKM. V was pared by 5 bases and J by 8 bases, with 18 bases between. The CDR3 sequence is CASSATGPGSGYTF. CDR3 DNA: TGTGCCAGCAGTGCTACAGGGCCTGGGAGCGGCTACACCTTC.

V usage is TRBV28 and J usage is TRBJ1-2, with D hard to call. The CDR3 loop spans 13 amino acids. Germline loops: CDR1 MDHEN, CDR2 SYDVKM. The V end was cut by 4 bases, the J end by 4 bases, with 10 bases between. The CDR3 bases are TGTGCCAGCAGTTCCTCACAATTCTATGGCTACACCTTC. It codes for CASSSSQFYGYTF.

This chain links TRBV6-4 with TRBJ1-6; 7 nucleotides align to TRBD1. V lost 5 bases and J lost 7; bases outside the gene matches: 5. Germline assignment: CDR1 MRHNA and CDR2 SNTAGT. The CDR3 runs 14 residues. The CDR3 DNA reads TGTGCCAGCAGTCCGACAGGGCCGAATTCACCCCTCCACTTT. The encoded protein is CASSPTGPNSPLHF.

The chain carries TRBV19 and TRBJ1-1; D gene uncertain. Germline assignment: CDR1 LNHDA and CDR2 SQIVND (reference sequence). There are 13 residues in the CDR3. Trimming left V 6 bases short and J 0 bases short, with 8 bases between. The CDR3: CASSPLVNTEAFF. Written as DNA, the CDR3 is TGTGCCAGTAGCCCGCTCGTGAACACTGAAGCTTTCTTT.

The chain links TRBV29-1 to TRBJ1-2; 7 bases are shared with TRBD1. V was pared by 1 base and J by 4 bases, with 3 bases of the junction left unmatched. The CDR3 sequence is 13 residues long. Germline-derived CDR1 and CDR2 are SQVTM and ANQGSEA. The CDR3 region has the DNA TGCAGCGTTGAAGTCAGGGGGGGCTATGGCTACACCTTC. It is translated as CSVEVRGGYGYTF.

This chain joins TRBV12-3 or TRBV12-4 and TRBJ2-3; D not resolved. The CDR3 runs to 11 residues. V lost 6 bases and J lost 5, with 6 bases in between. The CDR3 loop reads CASSRVDTQYF. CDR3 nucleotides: TGTGCCAGCAGCCGAGTAGATACGCAGTATTTT.

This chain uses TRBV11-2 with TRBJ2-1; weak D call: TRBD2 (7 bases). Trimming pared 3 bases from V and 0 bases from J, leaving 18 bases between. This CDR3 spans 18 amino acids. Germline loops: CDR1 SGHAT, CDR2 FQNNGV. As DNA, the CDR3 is TGTGCCAGCAGCTTCCCGGGGGGCTACGGGAGCTCCTACAATGAGCAGTTCTTC. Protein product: CASSFPGGYGSSYNEQFF.

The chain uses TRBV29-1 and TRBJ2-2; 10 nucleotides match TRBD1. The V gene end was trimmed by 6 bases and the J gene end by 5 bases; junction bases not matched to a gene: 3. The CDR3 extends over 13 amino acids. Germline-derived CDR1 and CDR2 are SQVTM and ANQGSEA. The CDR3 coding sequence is TGCAGCGTATGGACAGGGGGAACCGGGGAGCTGTTTTTT. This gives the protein CSVWTGGTGELFF.

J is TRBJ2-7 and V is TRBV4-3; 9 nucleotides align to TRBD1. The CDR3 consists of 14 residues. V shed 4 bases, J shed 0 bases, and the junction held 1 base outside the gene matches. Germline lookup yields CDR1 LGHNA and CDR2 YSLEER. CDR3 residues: CASSPGQGSYEQYF. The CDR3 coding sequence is TGCGCCAGCAGCCCGGGACAGGGCTCCTACGAGCAGTACTTC.